This entry lists 28 T cell receptor beta chains sequenced from one sample in a study of T cells in Graves' hyperthyroidism and ophthalmopathy. From RNA transcripts, TCR beta CDR3 regions were amplified. Initially, a first-round RT-PCR of the TCR CDR3 employed the HTBI primer set. TCRdb passed the multiplex PCR reads through MiXCR, listing each CDR3 protein once. Seen here are a few hundred thousand distinct CDR3 sequences, 40% to 55% observed once, and the top ten hold about 8.3%. Sequences were obtained from peripheral blood or thyroid tissue (not recorded which). These receptors came from a woman between 18 and 29 years old with Graves' hyperthyroidism.

Ten or more counts support this clonotype. J is TRBJ1-1 and V is TRBV3-1, with D possibly being TRBD1 (5 bases). Germline V gene sequence: CDR1 LGHDT, CDR2 YNNKEL (reference sequence). V was shortened by 1 base and J by 8 bases, with 5 bases between the two germline ends. There are 11 residues in the CDR3. CDR3 in amino acids: CASSQGGEAFF. The CDR3, as DNA: TGTGCCAGCAGCCAAGGGGGGGAAGCTTTCTTT. The whole variable domain, remainder taken from reference TRBV3-1 and TRBJ1-1, is DTAVSQTPKYLVTQMGNDKSIKCEQNLGHDTMYWYKQDSKKFLKIMFSYNNKELIINETVPNRFSPKSPDKAHLNLHINSLELGDSAVYFCASSQGGEAFFGQGTRLTVV.

Only one count was recorded for this clonotype. The chain employs TRBV19 and TRBJ1-2; weak D call: TRBD1 (5 bases). Germline CDR1 reads LNHDA; CDR2 reads SQIVND (reference sequence). Trimming left V 4 bases short and J 4 bases short, with 10 bases between. The CDR3 spans 13 residues. This CDR3 is CASSNGTAYGYTF. The CDR3, as DNA: TGTGCCAGTAGTAATGGGACCGCCTATGGCTACACCTTC.

The chain recombines TRBV10-2 with TRBJ1-5; no clear D. Germline lookup yields CDR1 WSHSY and CDR2 SAAADI. This CDR3 region has 13 residues. V shed 6 bases and J shed 4 bases, with 10 bases lying between them. CDR3 protein: CASSTGRNQPQHF. DNA for the CDR3: TGCGCCAGCAGCACCGGCCGGAATCAGCCCCAGCATTTT.

This clonotype appeared many times. The rearrangement joins TRBV29-1 to TRBJ2-5, with D tentatively TRBD1 or TRBD2 (5 bases each). In germline, CDR1 is SQVTM, CDR2 ANQGSEA. The CDR3 loop spans 12 amino acids. V was pared by 7 bases and J by 0 bases, with 9 bases between. CDR3 DNA: TGCAGCGGTCAGGGACACCAAGAGACCCAGTACTTC. Its translation: CSGQGHQETQYF.

This clonotype was detected many times. The rearrangement uses TRBV7-2 and TRBJ2-7; unclear D gene. The CDR3 consists of 14 residues. V gave up 1 base and J gave up 5 bases, with 12 bases separating them. Germline values: CDR1 SGHTA, CDR2 FQGNSA. CDR3 bases: TGTGCCAGCAGCTTAGGGGTAGTGGGGAACGAGCAGTACTTC. As protein: CASSLGVVGNEQYF.

The V gene is TRBV29-1, the J gene TRBJ2-5; D might be TRBD2 (5 bases). Per germline, CDR1 SQVTM and CDR2 ANQGSEA. Trimming took 7 bases from V and 5 from J, leaving 14 bases between them. The CDR3 length is 12 residues. The CDR3 spells CSGTEVRETQYF. CDR3 DNA sequence: TGCAGCGGGACGGAGGTCAGGGAGACCCAGTACTTC.

The gene calls are TRBV6-4 and TRBJ1-2; D possibly corresponds to TRBD1 (6 bases). The V and J ends lost 2 bases and 2 bases respectively, with 12 bases between them. Germline loops: CDR1 MRHNA, CDR2 SNTAGT. The CDR3 is 15 amino acids. The CDR3 nucleotides read TGTGCCAGCAGTGACGCGGCAGGGGACAACTATGGCTACACCTTC. Translated, it gives CASSDAAGDNYGYTF.

This clonotype was seen only a few times. This clone may be a read error of a much larger clone one base away. The rearrangement uses TRBV7-9 and TRBJ2-7; D is unresolved. The CDR3 runs to 14 residues. V shed 4 bases and J shed 7 bases, with 17 bases lying between them. In germline, CDR1 is SEHNR, CDR2 FQNEAQ (reference sequence). The CDR3: CASSSRDTWLEQYF. The CDR3 DNA reads as TGTGCCAGCAGCTCTCGCGACACCTGGTTAGAGCAGTACTTC.

V gene TRBV30 combines with J gene TRBJ1-4, with 7 bases that match TRBD1. The V and J ends lost 5 bases and 3 bases, in that order; junction bases with no gene match: 6. The CDR3 length is 14 residues. In germline, CDR1 is GTSNPN, CDR2 SVGIG (reference sequence). CDR3 bases: TGTGCCTGGGATGATGGGACAGCTAATGAAAAACTGTTTTTT. Translation gives CAWDDGTANEKLFF.

This clonotype was seen many times. This chain connects TRBV20-1 to TRBJ2-6, with unresolved D. Germline values: CDR1 DFQATT, CDR2 SNEGSKA (reference sequence). V was shortened by 4 bases and J by 0 bases, with 10 bases between the two germline ends. The CDR3 is 15 residues long. The DNA for the CDR3 is TGCAGTGCTACAGACTCAGGCTCTGGGGCCAACGTCCTGACTTTC. Translated: CSATDSGSGANVLTF.

This clonotype has ten or more counts. The V call is TRBV10-3, the J call TRBJ2-7; D not certain. Per the germline V gene, CDR1 is ENHRY and CDR2 is SYGVKD. The ends were cut back, 6 bases at V and 7 bases at J, with 19 bases in the middle. This CDR3 is built from 14 residues. Here the CDR3 reads CAIREPAAPREQYF. The DNA for the CDR3 is TGTGCCATCAGGGAACCCGCGGCACCTCGGGAGCAGTACTTC.

The V gene is TRBV10-3, the J gene TRBJ1-6, with 9 bases lining up with TRBD1. This CDR3 has 15 amino acids. Germline V gives CDR1 ENHRY, CDR2 SYGVKD. The V gene end was trimmed by 5 bases and the J gene end by 6 bases; junction bases not matched to a gene: 5. CDR3 coding DNA: TGTGCCATCAGTCTTGGACAGGGGACTAATTCACCCCTCCACTTT. Protein sequence: CAISLGQGTNSPLHF.

This clonotype appeared many times. The V call is TRBV6-6, the J call TRBJ1-1; D is unclear. The CDR3 covers 15 residues. Germline CDR1 reads MNHNY; CDR2 reads SVGAGI (reference sequence). V was clipped by 4 bases and J by 3 bases, with 15 bases between them. CDR3: CASSSEDHRDTEAFF. CDR3 sequence (DNA): TGTGCCAGCAGTTCGGAGGATCATAGGGACACTGAAGCTTTCTTT.

The V and J genes are TRBV4-3 and TRBJ1-1, with D tentatively TRBD1 (6 bases). CDR1 is LGHNA, CDR2 YSLEER, per germline. The CDR3 is 16 residues long. V was shortened by 0 bases and J by 3 bases, with 14 bases between the two germline ends. CDR3 nucleotides: TGCGCCAGCAGCCAAGATGGGGGGGGCGCCGACACTGAAGCTTTCTTT. This gives the protein CASSQDGGGADTEAFF.

CDR3 DNA sequence: TGTGCCAGCAGCTCTTACGGACAGGGGTCCGGAGCTTTCTTT. Its translation is CASSSYGQGSGAFF. The chain couples TRBV7-9 to TRBJ1-1, with TRBD1 matching 9 bases. The junction had 10 bases not matched to a gene; V was cut back by 4 bases and J by 10 bases. CDR3 length: 14 amino acids. Germline CDR1 and CDR2: SEHNR and FQNEAQ (reference sequence).

Regarding this clonotype: A clone one base away is much larger, so this may be a read error. The rearrangement uses TRBV7-3 and TRBJ2-6; possibly TRBD1 for D (5 bases). The CDR3 loop spans 21 amino acids. Per germline, CDR1 SGHTA and CDR2 FQGTGA. The CDR3 bases are TGTGCCAGCAGCCAACCCGGTAGGTCAGGGTCGTCTCACTCTGGGACCAACGTCCTGACTTTC. Translation: CASSQPGRSGSSHSGTNVLTF.

This clonotype was picked up many times. This sequence joins TRBV24-1 and TRBJ2-3; 8 bases align to TRBD2. Germline values: CDR1 KGHDR, CDR2 SFDVKD. The V gene end was trimmed by 9 bases and the J gene end by 3 bases; junction bases not matched to a gene: 4. The CDR3 covers 13 residues. Here the CDR3 DNA reads TGTGCCACCGGGACTAGACGAACAGATACGCAGTATTTT. Its protein is CATGTRRTDTQYF.

In its sample, this clonotype was seen many times. The chain links TRBV9 to TRBJ1-6; unclear D gene. Trimming shortened V by 6 bases and J by 0 bases, and 10 bases separated the two germline ends. CDR1 and CDR2 (germline): SGDLS, YYNGEE. The CDR3 has 15 residues. The CDR3, as DNA: TGTGCCAGCACCCAGACGAGCTCCTATAATTCACCCCTCCACTTT. Its translation: CASTQTSSYNSPLHF.

This clonotype has a count of ten or more. V gene TRBV5-8 combines with J gene TRBJ2-2; the match to TRBD1 covers 8 bases. The germline gives CDR1 SGHTS, CDR2 YDEGEE. Trimming removed 4 bases from V and 1 base from J; junction bases left unmatched: 6. The CDR3 is 16 residues long. As DNA, the CDR3 is TGTGCCAGCAGCCACGGACAGGGAGGGAACACCGGGGAGCTGTTTTTT. It encodes CASSHGQGGNTGELFF.

The rearrangement uses TRBV5-1 and TRBJ1-1; 8 bases line up with TRBD1. The CDR3 contains 15 residues. Germline loops: CDR1 SGHRS, CDR2 YFSETQ. Germline trimming cut 4 bases from V and 4 bases from J; bases unmatched to any gene: 9. CDR3 residues: CASSLEGQAGTEAFF. In nucleotides, the CDR3 is TGCGCCAGCAGCCTGGAGGGACAGGCTGGCACTGAAGCTTTCTTT.

The V and J genes are TRBV15 and TRBJ2-7; 7 positions match TRBD1. The CDR3 has 14 amino acids. Germline CDR1 and CDR2: LNHNV and YYDKDF (reference sequence). With V trimmed by 5 bases and J by 2 bases, 6 bases remained unmatched. For the CDR3, the DNA is TGTGCCACCAGCCTTATACAGGGGACCTACGAGCAGTACTTC. This codes for CATSLIQGTYEQYF. The full variable domain, with the rest looked up from reference TRBV15 and TRBJ2-7, is DAMVIQNPRYQVTQFGKPVTLSCSQTLNHNVMYWYQQKSSQAPKLLFHYYDKDFNNEADTPDNFQSRRPNTSFCFLDIRSPGLGDTAMYLCATSLIQGTYEQYFGPGTRLTVT.

This clonotype was counted many times. The chain is built from TRBV6-5 and TRBJ1-1; D possibly corresponds to TRBD1 (5 bases). V lost 4 bases and J 11 bases, leaving 17 bases between the germline ends. Germline V gene data show CDR1 as MNHEY and CDR2 as SVGAGI. The CDR3 has 13 residues. The CDR3 sequence is CASSSRDAQWAFF. CDR3 DNA: TGTGCCAGCAGTTCCCGGGACGCCCAGTGGGCTTTCTTT.

This clonotype was observed many times. This rearrangement joins TRBV7-9 to TRBJ2-2; D may correspond to TRBD1 or TRBD2 (5 bases each). V dropped 4 bases and J dropped 2 bases, with 14 bases sitting between them. Looked up from germline, CDR1 is SEHNR and CDR2 is FQNEAQ (reference sequence). The length of the CDR3 is 16 residues. The CDR3 spells CASSYPGTVNTGELFF. CDR3 coding DNA: TGTGCCAGCAGCTACCCCGGGACCGTAAACACCGGGGAGCTGTTTTTT.

This clonotype was seen more than once but under ten times. The chain combines TRBV10-3 with TRBJ1-1, with D unresolved. Germline V CDR1 and CDR2: ENHRY, SYGVKD. This CDR3 spans 12 amino acids. Trimming took 5 bases from V and 11 from J, leaving 15 bases between them. The CDR3 sequence: CAISNGALSAFF. Written as DNA, the CDR3 is TGTGCCATCAGTAATGGAGCCCTGTCGGCTTTCTTT.

The genes are TRBV29-1 and TRBJ1-2; 8 bases align to TRBD1. The CDR3 length is 12 residues. J gave up 4 bases and V 8 bases, and 6 bases lay outside the gene matches. Germline CDR1 is SQVTM and CDR2 is ANQGSEA. The CDR3 coding sequence is TGCAGCTCAGGACAGGGCGGCTATGGCTACACCTTC. Its translation: CSSGQGGYGYTF.

As to this clonotype: The junction and the germline gene differ at one end; a read error may be behind it. The chain couples TRBV29-1 to TRBJ2-7; 11 nucleotides line up with TRBD2. The CDR3 loop spans 10 amino acids. CDR1 SQVTM and CDR2 ANQGSEA come from the germline V gene. CDR3 region: CSGRGYEQYF. In DNA form, the CDR3 reads TGTAGCGGGAGGGGATACGAGCAGTACTTC.

At least ten counts were recorded for this clonotype. This chain joins TRBV11-1 and TRBJ1-6; D uncertain. Per the germline V gene, CDR1 is SGHAT and CDR2 is FQDESV (reference sequence). The V and J ends lost 2 bases and 7 bases respectively, with 9 bases between them. The CDR3 loop spans 14 amino acids. DNA of the CDR3: TGTGCCAGCAGCTTATTACTCGAGAATTCACCCCTCCACTTT. This translates into CASSLLLENSPLHF.

Regarding this clonotype: A much larger clone sits a single nucleotide away, making a read error possible. The genes are TRBV6-4 and TRBJ1-5; D not certain. V was cut by 8 bases and J by 3 bases, with 11 bases left in between. The germline gives CDR1 MRHNA, CDR2 SNTAGT. The CDR3 sequence is 13 residues long. The CDR3 nucleotides read TGTGCCAGCGCAACACAAGCCAATCAGCCCCAGCATTTT. Its translation is CASATQANQPQHF.